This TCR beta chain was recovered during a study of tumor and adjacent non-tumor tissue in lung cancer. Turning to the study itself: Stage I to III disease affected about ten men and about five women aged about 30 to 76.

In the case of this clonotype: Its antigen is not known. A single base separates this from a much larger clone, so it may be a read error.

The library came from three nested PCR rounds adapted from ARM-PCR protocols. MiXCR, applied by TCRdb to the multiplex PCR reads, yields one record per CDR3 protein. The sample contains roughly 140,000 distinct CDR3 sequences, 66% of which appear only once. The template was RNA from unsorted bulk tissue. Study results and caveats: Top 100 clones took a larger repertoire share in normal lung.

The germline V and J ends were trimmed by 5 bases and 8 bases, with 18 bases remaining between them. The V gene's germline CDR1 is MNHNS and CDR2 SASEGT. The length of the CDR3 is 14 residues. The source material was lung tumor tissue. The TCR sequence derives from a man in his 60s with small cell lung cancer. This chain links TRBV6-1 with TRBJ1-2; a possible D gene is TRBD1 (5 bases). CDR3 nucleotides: TGTGCCAGCAGTCCCGGGACCCGCTTTAGGGGCTACACCTTC. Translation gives CASSPGTRFRGYTF.